Presented here are 25 T cell receptor beta chains from one specimen sequenced in a study of T cells in Graves' hyperthyroidism and ophthalmopathy. RNA transcripts yielded amplified TCR beta CDR3 regions. HTBI primers were used for first-round RT-PCR of the TCR CDR3. TCRdb re-analysed the multiplex PCR reads in MiXCR, keeping a single row per CDR3 protein. The sample gives around 480,000 distinct CDR3 sequences, 13% to 15% of which show up once; around 17% is in the top ten. The source material was blood. The receptors come from a woman aged 18-35 years with Graves' hyperthyroidism.

This clonotype was seen ten or more times. The chain couples TRBV5-1 to TRBJ2-5; 14 bases match TRBD2. The junction had 3 bases not matched to a gene; V was cut back by 3 bases and J by 2 bases. Germline assignment: CDR1 SGHRS and CDR2 YFSETQ. This CDR3 is 16 amino acids long. The CDR3 bases are TGCGCCAGCAGCTCGGGACTAGCGGGGGAACAAGAGACCCAGTACTTC. Amino acid sequence: CASSSGLAGEQETQYF.

This clonotype was seen a handful of times. A single base separates this from a much larger clone, so it may be a read error. This sequence joins TRBV11-2 and TRBJ2-7, with 9 bases identical to TRBD1. Germline CDR1 is SGHAT and CDR2 is FQNNGV. V shed 8 bases and J 4 bases; nucleotides not matched to a gene: 9. The length of the CDR3 is 14 residues. CDR3 DNA sequence: TGTGCCAGCCGAACAGGGGGCAACTCATACGAGCAGTACTTC. Its protein is CASRTGGNSYEQYF. Full variable domain (outside the CDR3, taken from reference TRBV11-2 and TRBJ2-7): EAGVAQSPRYKIIEKRQSVAFWCNPISGHATLYWYQQILGQGPKLLIQFQNNGVVDDSQLPKDRFSAERLKGVDSTLKIQPAKLEDSAVYLCASRTGGNSYEQYFGPGTRLTVT.

The chain links TRBV9 to TRBJ2-3; D remains unclear. The CDR3 length is 16 residues. CDR1 SGDLS and CDR2 YYNGEE come from the germline V gene. Trimming removed 0 bases at V and 6 bases at J, with 17 bases between. The CDR3: CASSVEALSAWDTQYF. The CDR3 DNA is TGTGCCAGCAGCGTAGAAGCCCTTTCCGCGTGGGATACGCAGTATTTT.

The V gene is TRBV3-1, the J gene TRBJ1-5; TRBD1 might be the D (5 bases). Germline V gives CDR1 LGHDT, CDR2 YNNKEL (reference sequence). The CDR3 has 14 amino acids. Trimming shortened V by 5 bases and J by 7 bases, and 15 bases separated the two germline ends. DNA for the CDR3: TGTGCCAGCAGCAGACGCGGGGGAGAGCAGCCCCAGCATTTT. Protein product: CASSRRGGEQPQHF.

This rearrangement joins TRBV6-2 or TRBV6-3 to TRBJ1-2; 10 positions agree with TRBD1. Germline trimming cut 6 bases from V and 0 bases from J; bases unmatched to any gene: 4. The length of the CDR3 is 15 residues. In germline, CDR1 is MNHEY, CDR2 SVGEGT. The CDR3 DNA sequence: TGTGCCAGCAGAGGAGGGACAGGGGCTAACTATGGCTACACCTTC. As protein: CASRGGTGANYGYTF.

This clonotype was counted ten times or more. The chain uses TRBV6-6 and TRBJ2-1, with D perhaps assigned TRBD1 or TRBD2 (6 bases each). The CDR3 totals 17 residues. Trimming took off 2 bases at V and 2 bases at J, with 16 bases between the two ends. Germline V lookup: CDR1 MNHNY, CDR2 SVGAGI (reference sequence). The CDR3 DNA reads as TGTGCCAGCAGTTACCCGGTAGGGGGAGGCCCCTACAATGAGCAGTTCTTC. Translated, it gives CASSYPVGGGPYNEQFF.

The gene calls are TRBV29-1 and TRBJ1-4, with 8 bases aligning to TRBD1. CDR1 and CDR2 from the germline V gene are SQVTM and ANQGSEA. CDR3 length equals 16 residues. The trim removed 7 bases at V and 0 bases at J, leaving 10 bases unmatched. The CDR3 DNA follows: TGCAGCGCCGGGACAGGAGTCTTTGCAACTAATGAAAAACTGTTTTTT. Its protein is CSAGTGVFATNEKLFF.

This chain uses TRBV20-1 with TRBJ1-2; a possible D gene is TRBD1 (5 bases). Germline values: CDR1 DFQATT, CDR2 SNEGSKA (reference sequence). V lost 0 bases to trimming and J lost 5 bases, with 16 bases between them. There are 15 residues in the CDR3. DNA for the CDR3: TGCAGTGCTAGAGATCGGAGGGCGGGGCCTTATGGCTACACCTTC. As protein: CSARDRRAGPYGYTF.

This CDR3 reads CSAGSGWANEKLFF. For the CDR3, the DNA is TGCAGCGCCGGGTCAGGGTGGGCTAATGAAAAACTGTTTTTT. This chain connects TRBV29-1 to TRBJ1-4; tentatively, D is TRBD1 (5 bases). The V and J ends lost 7 bases and 3 bases respectively, with 15 bases between them. The CDR3 loop spans 14 amino acids. Germline CDR1 SQVTM, CDR2 ANQGSEA.

This clonotype came up many times. The V and J genes are TRBV6-1 and TRBJ1-4, with a weak D call TRBD1 (5 bases). In germline, CDR1 is MNHNS, CDR2 SASEGT. CDR3 length: 14 residues. V dropped 8 bases and J dropped 3 bases, with 13 bases sitting between them. CDR3 DNA: TGTGCCAGCTCGAGGGGTCCGTCTAATGAAAAACTGTTTTTT. Protein sequence: CASSRGPSNEKLFF.

The sample holds many counts of this clonotype. V usage is TRBV11-2 and J usage is TRBJ2-1; the D call may be TRBD1 or TRBD2 (5 bases each). The germline CDR1 and CDR2 sequences are SGHAT and FQNNGV. V was shortened by 6 bases and J by 0 bases, with 15 bases between the two germline ends. CDR3 length: 16 residues. Here the CDR3 DNA reads TGTGCCAGCAGGTCCCTACCGGGGCGCTCCTACAATGAGCAGTTCTTC. Residues: CASRSLPGRSYNEQFF.

This clonotype was counted only a few times. Here the CDR3 DNA reads TGTGCCAGCAGCTCCGAGCGGGGGGGGTGCAATGAGCAGTTCTTC. Amino acids: CASSSERGGCNEQFF. This chain connects TRBV3-1 to TRBJ2-1; the match to TRBD2 covers 10 bases. The ends lost 5 bases at V and 6 bases at J; junction bases unmatched: 7. Germline V gene lookup returns CDR1 LGHDT and CDR2 YNNKEL (reference sequence). The CDR3 consists of 15 residues.

For this clonotype: A much larger clone differs from this one at a single base, so this may be a read error. The chain combines TRBV10-3 with TRBJ1-5; D is unclear. The CDR3 runs 12 residues. V was trimmed by 6 bases and J by 7 bases, leaving 10 bases between them. Germline-derived CDR1 and CDR2 are ENHRY and SYGVKD. CDR3 bases: TGTGCCATCAGCTGGGAGCCACAGCCCCAGCATTTT. Amino acid sequence: CAISWEPQPQHF.

Many counts were recorded for this clonotype. The CDR3 is CSARAPWLTDTQYF. The CDR3 region has the DNA TGCAGTGCTAGAGCCCCGTGGCTCACCGATACGCAGTATTTT. This chain connects TRBV20-1 to TRBJ2-3; D unclear. Per germline, CDR1 DFQATT and CDR2 SNEGSKA (reference sequence). V was pared by 1 base and J by 6 bases, with 14 bases between. The CDR3 covers 14 residues.

This chain joins TRBV3-1 and TRBJ1-2; tentatively, D is TRBD1 (6 bases). With 4 bases removed from V and 8 bases from J, the gap between germline ends came to 23 bases. This CDR3 is built from 16 residues. CDR1 is LGHDT and CDR2 is YNNKEL in the germline V gene (reference sequence). The CDR3, as DNA: TGTGCCAGCAGCCCGAATTCAGGGGTGAAGGTTAGAGGCTACACCTTC. Protein: CASSPNSGVKVRGYTF.

This clonotype has ten or more counts. The V gene is TRBV19, the J gene TRBJ2-7; 13 bases align to TRBD2. From germline, CDR1 is LNHDA and CDR2 SQIVND (reference sequence). J gave up 4 bases and V 5 bases, and 17 bases lay outside the gene matches. This CDR3 has 19 residues. CDR3 region: CASSFSGTSGISPGYEQYF. As DNA, the CDR3 is TGTGCCAGTAGTTTCTCCGGGACTAGCGGGATATCACCGGGTTACGAGCAGTACTTC.

Notes on this clonotype: A much larger clone lies a single base off, so this may be a read error. V gene TRBV19 combines with J gene TRBJ1-2; tentative D call: TRBD1 (5 bases). CDR3 length: 13 residues. Germline V gives CDR1 LNHDA, CDR2 SQIVND (reference sequence). The CDR3 sequence: CASSEGPPGGHTF. In DNA, the CDR3 is TGTGCCAGTAGTGAGGGGCCCCCGGGTGGCCACACCTTC.

This clonotype was seen at least ten times. V and J are TRBV18 and TRBJ1-2; a weak D match, TRBD1 (5 bases). This CDR3 contains 14 residues. V dropped 3 bases and J dropped 1 base, with 9 bases sitting between them. Germline CDR1 KGHSH, CDR2 LQKENI. CDR3 region: CASSPTQGNYGYTF. CDR3 nucleotides: TGTGCCAGCTCACCTACCCAGGGTAACTATGGCTACACCTTC. Looking up the rest from reference TRBV18 and TRBJ1-2 gives the full variable domain: NAGVMQNPRHLVRRRGQEARLRCSPMKGHSHVYWYRQLPEEGLKFMVYLQKENIIDESGMPKERFSAEFPKEGPSILRIQQVVRGDSAAYFCASSPTQGNYGYTFGSGTRLTVV.

In its sample, this clonotype was seen many times. The J gene is TRBJ2-2, the V gene TRBV20-1; D unresolved. This CDR3 region has 15 residues. Germline CDR1 DFQATT, CDR2 SNEGSKA (reference sequence). The V and J ends lost 6 bases and 0 bases respectively, with 14 bases between them. CDR3: CSAATESSNTGELFF. As DNA, the CDR3 is TGCAGTGCCGCGACGGAGAGTTCGAACACCGGGGAGCTGTTTTTT.

The V and J genes are TRBV18 and TRBJ2-7; 10 nucleotides align to TRBD1. CDR3 length equals 16 residues. Germline CDR1 reads KGHSH; CDR2 reads LQKENI. With 6 bases clipped from V and 3 bases from J, the junction kept 11 bases outside the gene matches. CDR3: CASSPRGQGIIYEQYF. The CDR3 DNA is TGTGCCAGCTCGCCTCGGGGACAGGGGATCATCTACGAGCAGTACTTC.

The sample holds many counts of this clonotype. The chain joins TRBV11-1 to TRBJ2-1, with no clear D. From germline, CDR1 is SGHAT and CDR2 FQDESV (reference sequence). V lost 2 bases to trimming and J lost 7 bases, with 3 bases between them. CDR3 length: 11 residues. CDR3 sequence reads: CASSLQNEQFF. In DNA, the CDR3 is TGTGCCAGCAGCTTACAGAATGAGCAGTTCTTC.

CDR3 bases: TGTGCCAGCAGTCGCCCCGGACAGTTAGCCAAAAACATTCAGTACTTC. Translation gives CASSRPGQLAKNIQYF. The genes are TRBV28 and TRBJ2-4; possible D gene TRBD1, 6 bases. Trimming took off 5 bases at V and 0 bases at J, with 14 bases between the two ends. This CDR3 comprises 16 residues. Looked up from germline, CDR1 is MDHEN and CDR2 is SYDVKM.

CDR3 nucleotide sequence: TGTGCCAGCAGCCAAGCTCTTCACACAGATACGCAGTATTTT. This encodes CASSQALHTDTQYF. V gene TRBV14 combines with J gene TRBJ2-3, with unresolved D. This CDR3 has 14 residues. Germline CDR1 SGHDN, CDR2 FVKESK. V shed 1 base and J shed 2 bases, with 7 bases lying between them.

This clonotype was recorded at least ten times. The CDR3 region is CASSVRDRGLFF. The CDR3 region has the DNA TGTGCCAGCAGTGTACGGGACAGGGGACTGTTTTTT. The chain recombines TRBV28 with TRBJ2-2; 10 bases line up with TRBD1. This CDR3 spans 12 amino acids. Germline CDR1 and CDR2: MDHEN and SYDVKM. V shed 5 bases, J shed 14 bases, and the junction held 5 bases outside the gene matches.

Ten or more counts support this clonotype. The chain joins TRBV10-3 to TRBJ1-5; weak D call: TRBD1 (5 bases). V lost 3 bases and J 10 bases, leaving 10 bases between the germline ends. CDR1 and CDR2 (germline): ENHRY, SYGVKD. The CDR3 runs to 12 residues. The CDR3, as DNA: TGTGCCATCAGTGACGAGGGGCGACCCCAGCATTTT. Residues: CAISDEGRPQHF.